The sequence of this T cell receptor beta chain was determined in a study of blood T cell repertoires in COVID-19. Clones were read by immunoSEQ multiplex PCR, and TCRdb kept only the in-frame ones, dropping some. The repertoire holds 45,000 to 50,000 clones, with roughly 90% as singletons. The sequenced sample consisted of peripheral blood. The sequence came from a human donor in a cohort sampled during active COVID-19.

The CDR3 bases are TGTGCCAGCAGCTTGGGGCAGGGTGGCTACACCTTC. Protein product: CASSLGQGGYTF. This chain connects TRBV5-6 to TRBJ1-2; maybe TRBD1 (5 bases). Deletions cut 0 bases from V and 7 bases from J, with 7 bases between. Germline V gene lookup returns CDR1 SGHDT and CDR2 YYEEEE. CDR3 length equals 12 residues.